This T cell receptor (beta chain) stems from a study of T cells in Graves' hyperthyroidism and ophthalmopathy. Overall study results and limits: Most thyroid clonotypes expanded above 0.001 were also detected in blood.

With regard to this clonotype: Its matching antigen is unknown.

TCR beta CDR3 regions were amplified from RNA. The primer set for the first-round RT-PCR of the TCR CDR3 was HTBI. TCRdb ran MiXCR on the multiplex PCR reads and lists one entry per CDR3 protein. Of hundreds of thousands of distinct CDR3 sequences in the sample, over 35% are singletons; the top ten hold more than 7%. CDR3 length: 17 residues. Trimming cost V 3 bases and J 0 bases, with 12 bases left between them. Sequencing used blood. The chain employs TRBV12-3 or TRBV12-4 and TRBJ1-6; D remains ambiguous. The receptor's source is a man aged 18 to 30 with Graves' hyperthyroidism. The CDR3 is CASSFAPASSYNSPLHF. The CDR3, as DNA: TGTGCCAGCAGTTTCGCACCCGCTAGCTCCTATAATTCACCCCTCCACTTT.